The sequence of this TCR beta chain was determined in a study of pediatric ulcerative colitis. Rectal tissue came from one to two pinch biopsies taken at colonoscopy. Before the diagnostic colonoscopy, ulcerative colitis patients were free of immunosuppressive medication. V gave up 1 base and J gave up 2 bases, with 12 bases separating them. Germline CDR1 is SGHTA and CDR2 is FQGNSA. The CDR3 spans 16 residues. TCRdb's copy holds only in-frame clones and misses some; the assay was immunoSEQ multiplex PCR. The table has 20,000 to 25,000 clones, about 69% seen once. The chain has TRBV7-2 and TRBJ1-3, with D possibly TRBD1 on 5 matching bases. This sequence originates from a boy aged 10-17 years with severe ulcerative colitis. The specimen sequenced was gut tissue. The CDR3 region is CASSLDTGAAGNTIYF. The DNA for the CDR3 is TGTGCCAGCAGCTTAGATACCGGGGCTGCTGGAAACACCATATATTTT. Variable domain in full (rest from reference TRBV7-2 and TRBJ1-3): GAGVSQSPSNKVTEKGKDVELRCDPISGHTALYWYRQSLGQGLEFLIYFQGNSAPDKSGLPSDRFSAERTGGSVSTLTIQRTQQEDSAVYLCASSLDTGAAGNTIYFGEGSWLTVV.